The T cell receptor (beta chain) under discussion was sequenced for a study of memory CD4+ T cells and cytomegalovirus serostatus (dated by TCRdb to between 2019 and 2020). Turning to the overall study: The cohort comprised 33 healthy Belgian adults, 9 CMV seropositive and some 24 CMV seronegative. To replicate a published TCR-based CMV serostatus classifier, the researchers sequenced the CD4+ memory TCRbeta repertoires of a Belgian cohort whose cytomegalovirus serostatus was known. General findings and caveats noted by the study authors: Only CD4+CD45RO+ memory cells were sequenced, in contrast to the original study, which included naive and memory CD4+ and CD8+ populations. Among the 150 or so previously reported CMV-associated TCRbeta sequences, about 71 showed up in the CD4+ memory repertoires, with each one found in between one and five individuals. On the Belgian cohort, the classifier based on the original framework reached a median bootstrapped AUC of 0.95, with a 95% CI of 0.76-1.00. CMV serostatus prediction reached a median bootstrapped AUC of roughly 0.96 with the original framework and 0.91 with a US-trained random forest. The results were read as suggesting that the CMV-associated TCR signature is, for the most part, present in the CD4+ memory repertoire.

Single viable CD3+CD4+CD8-CD45RO+ cells were sorted as memory CD4+ T cells on a FACSAria II. To determine CMV serostatus, a Roche Elecsys assay was used that detects serum IgG against CMV pp150, pp28, p38 and p52. After the samples were thawed, total CD4+ T cells were enriched through positive selection using CD4 magnetic microbeads. Samples originated from another study that specifically interrogated the CD4+ T cell memory repertoire. Peripheral blood mononuclear cells were isolated and cryopreserved following standard operating procedures; serum was stored at -80 °C. Staining used CD3-PerCP (BW264/56), CD4-APC (RPA-T4), CD45RO-PE (UCHT1) and CD8-Pacific Orange (3B5) antibodies, with Sytox blue excluding non-viable cells. The Quick-DNA Microprep Kit was used to extract genomic DNA from the sorted cells. Amplification of TCRbeta DNA was done with the immunoSEQ hsTCRbeta kit, following the protocol from the manufacturer. An Illumina MiSeq instrument was used to sequence the TCRbeta libraries. On the authors' methods: Once out-of-frame sequences had been removed, 2,200,000 or so distinct TCRbeta sequences were left, which works out to an average of approximately 73,000 per individual. Two values were used to score each individual: the count of 164 previously reported CMV-associated TCRbeta sequences and the total count of productive distinct TCRbeta sequences. A beta-binomial model was reimplemented in Python, and random forests from scikit-learn, run with default parameters, were trained on data from the US cohort. On the Belgian cohort, classifier performance was reported as the median AUC, along with percentile confidence intervals, across 10,000 bootstrap iterations. The table was pulled from immuneACCESS by TCRdb, which kept in-frame rearrangements only. Such tables lose some clones; where checked, under half of the loss comes from unresolved V genes, and the rest has no known cause. V, J and clone size derive from that table, while D and trimming were established from the DNA sequence. The sample records 50,000 to 55,000 clones, 78% of which are singletons. The ten largest clones represent under 0.9% of the sample.

Trimming takes 0 bases off V and 7 bases off J; junction bases not matched to a gene: 6. In the germline V gene, CDR1 corresponds to SGHRS and CDR2 to YFSETQ. The CDR3 sequence holds 16 residues, the cysteine and phenylalanine included. The retained sequence is limited to the CDR3, 48 bases, with the frame set at the first base. This clone turned up a few times. The target of this receptor is not known. Within one base of it there is no much larger clone, and no base qualities were kept. The chain links TRBV5-1 with TRBJ2-1, with 11 junctional bases fitting TRBD2. The specimen sequenced was memory CD4+ T cells from blood. This TCR was sampled from an adult in good health and CMV-seronegative. The DNA sequence is as follows: TGCGCCAGCAGCTTGGGTAGTAGCGGGGGGGTAAATGAGCAGTTCTTC. It is translated as CASSLGSSGGVNEQFF.